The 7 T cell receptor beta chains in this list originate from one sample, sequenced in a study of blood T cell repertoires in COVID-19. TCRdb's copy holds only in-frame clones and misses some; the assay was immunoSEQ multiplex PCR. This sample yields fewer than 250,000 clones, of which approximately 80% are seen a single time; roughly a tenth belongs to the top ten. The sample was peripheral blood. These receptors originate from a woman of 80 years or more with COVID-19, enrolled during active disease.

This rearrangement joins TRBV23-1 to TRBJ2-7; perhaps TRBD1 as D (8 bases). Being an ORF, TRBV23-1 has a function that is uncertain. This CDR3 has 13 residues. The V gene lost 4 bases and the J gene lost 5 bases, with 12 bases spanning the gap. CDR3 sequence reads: CASSPQGGHEQYF. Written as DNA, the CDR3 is TGCGCCAGCAGTCCACAGGGGGGGCACGAGCAGTACTTC.

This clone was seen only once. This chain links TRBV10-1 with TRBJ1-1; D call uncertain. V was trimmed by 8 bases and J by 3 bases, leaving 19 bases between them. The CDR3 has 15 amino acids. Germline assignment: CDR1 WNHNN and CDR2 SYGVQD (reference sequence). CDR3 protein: CASGKDSGWDTEAFF. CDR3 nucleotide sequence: TGCGCCAGCGGGAAAGATTCGGGATGGGACACTGAAGCTTTCTTT.

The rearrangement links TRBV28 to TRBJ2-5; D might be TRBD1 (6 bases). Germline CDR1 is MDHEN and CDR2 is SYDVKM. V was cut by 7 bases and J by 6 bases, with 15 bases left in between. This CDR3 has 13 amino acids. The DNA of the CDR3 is TGTGCCAGCACCAAACTAGGGGGAAAGACCCAGTACTTC. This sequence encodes CASTKLGGKTQYF.

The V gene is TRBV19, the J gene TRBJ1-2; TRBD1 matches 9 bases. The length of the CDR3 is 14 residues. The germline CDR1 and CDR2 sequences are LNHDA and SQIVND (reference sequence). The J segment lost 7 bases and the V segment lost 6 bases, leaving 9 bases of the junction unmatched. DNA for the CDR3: TGTGCCAGTAGCCTTGGGACAGGGATTGGTGGCTACACCTTC. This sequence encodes CASSLGTGIGGYTF.

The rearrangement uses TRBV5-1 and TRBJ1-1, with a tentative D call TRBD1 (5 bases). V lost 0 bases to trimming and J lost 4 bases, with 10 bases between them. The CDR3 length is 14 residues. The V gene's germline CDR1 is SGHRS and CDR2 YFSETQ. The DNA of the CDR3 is TGCGCCAGCAGCTTGGTTCGGGGGAGCACTGAAGCTTTCTTT. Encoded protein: CASSLVRGSTEAFF.

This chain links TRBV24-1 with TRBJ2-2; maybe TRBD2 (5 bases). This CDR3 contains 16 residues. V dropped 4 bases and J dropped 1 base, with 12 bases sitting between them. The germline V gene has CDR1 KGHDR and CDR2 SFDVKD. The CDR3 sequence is CATSEIYGGNTGELFF. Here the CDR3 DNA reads TGTGCCACCAGTGAAATTTACGGAGGGAACACCGGGGAGCTGTTTTTT.

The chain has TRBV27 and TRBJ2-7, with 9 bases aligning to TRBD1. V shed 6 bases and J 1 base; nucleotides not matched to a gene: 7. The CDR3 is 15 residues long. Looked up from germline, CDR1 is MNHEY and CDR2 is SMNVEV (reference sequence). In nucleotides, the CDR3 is TGTGCCAGCAGACCGGGGACAGGGCATTCCTACGAGCAGTACGTC. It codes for CASRPGTGHSYEQYV.